A selection of T cell receptor beta chains follows, all from one sample in a study of T cell responses to AZD1222 COVID-19 vaccine. Assay used: immunoSEQ multiplex PCR; TCRdb lists only in-frame clones, some missing. The sample has approximately 150,000 clones, approximately 90% seen once. The specimen was peripheral blood, collected 28 days after the second AZD1222 dose. The receptors shown here come from an adult who received the AZD1222 COVID-19 vaccine. The CDR3 runs from the conserved cysteine through the conserved F or W. Fields, in order: clone size, J gene, V gene, D gene, CDR3 protein, CDR3 DNA. D genes are given only for firm matches. Some rows have no size entry. The others give once, few or many, or a class for an expanded clone.

>-|TRBJ1-1|TRBV4-1|-
CASSQARGGTEAFF
TGCGCCAGCAGCCAAGCTCGTGGGGGCACTGAAGCTTTCTTT
>-|TRBJ1-2|TRBV19|-
CASSRETYYGYTF
TGTGCCAGTAGTAGAGAGACTTACTATGGCTACACCTTC
>-|TRBJ2-7|TRBV21-1|-
CASSNKEGLGADGSYEQYF
TGTGCCAGCAGCAATAAGGAAGGGTTGGGGGCAGACGGCTCCTACGAGCAGTACTTC
>-|TRBJ1-1|TRBV20-1|-
CSARVVTEAFF
TGCAGTGCCCGGGTGGTGACGGAGGCTTTCTTT
>-|TRBJ1-2|TRBV19|-
CASSIRRKDPLDGYTF
TGTGCCAGTAGTATAAGACGGAAGGACCCGCTCGATGGCTACACCTTC
>few|TRBJ1-3|TRBV7-9|TRBD1
CASSSFRQGFSGNTIYF
TGTGCCAGCAGCTCCTTCCGACAGGGATTCTCTGGAAACACCATATATTTT
>-|TRBJ1-1|TRBV4-1|-
CASSQEGNRVNTEAFF
TGCGCCAGCAGCCAAGAAGGTAACAGAGTGAACACTGAAGCTTTCTTT
>-|TRBJ2-5|TRBV21-1|-
CASSRLKGQQETQYF
TGTGCCAGCAGCAGGCTAAAAGGACAACAAGAGACCCAGTACTTC
>-|TRBJ1-1|TRBV5-1|-
CASSLPSNTEAFF
TGCGCCAGCAGCTTGCCATCGAACACTGAAGCTTTCTTT
>-|TRBJ1-2|TRBV5-1|TRBD1
CASSVGTARGYGYTF
TGCGCCAGCAGCGTTGGGACAGCTAGGGGTTATGGCTACACCTTC
>-|TRBJ1-2|TRBV4-1|TRBD1
CASSRTYVRDRGFFYTF
TGCGCCAGCAGCCGAACTTACGTTCGGGACAGGGGTTTTTTCTACACCTTC
>-|TRBJ1-2|TRBV6-1|-
CASSERPGRLGYGYTF
TGTGCCAGCAGTGAAAGACCGGGACGACTGGGGTATGGCTACACCTTC
>-|TRBJ1-2|TRBV19|-
CASSPLRGYTF
TGTGCCAGTAGCCCGTTAAGGGGCTACACCTTC
>-|TRBJ2-3|TRBV11-2|-
CASSLLRGTPDTQYF
TGTGCCAGCAGCTTACTCAGGGGCACCCCAGATACGCAGTATTTT
>once|TRBJ2-2|TRBV27|TRBD2
CASSRHQTSPNTGELFF
TGTGCCAGCAGTCGACACCAGACTAGCCCGAACACCGGGGAGCTGTTTTTT
>-|TRBJ2-5|TRBV2|-
CASSPRPGAWETQYF
TGTGCCAGCAGTCCTCGGCCAGGGGCTTGGGAGACCCAGTACTTC
>-|TRBJ2-3|TRBV9|TRBD2
CASRPLAGLADTQYF
TGTGCCAGCAGACCCCTAGCGGGGCTGGCAGATACGCAGTATTTT
>-|TRBJ2-1|TRBV4-2|-
CASSPWVNSRENEQFF
TGTGCCAGCAGTCCCTGGGTTAACAGCCGGGAGAATGAGCAGTTCTTC
>-|TRBJ1-2|TRBV27|-
CASSFGQYYGYTF
TGTGCCAGCAGTTTTGGACAGTACTATGGCTACACCTTC
>-|TRBJ1-2|TRBV6-5|-
CASSSQGTYGYTF
TGTGCCAGCAGTTCTCAGGGGACCTATGGCTACACCTTC
>-|TRBJ2-3|TRBV18|-
CASSPSARGGRGADTQYF
TGTGCCAGCTCACCCTCCGCCAGAGGGGGGCGAGGGGCAGATACGCAGTATTTT
>-|TRBJ1-2|TRBV19|TRBD1
CASSIPTGDGYGYTF
TGTGCCAGTAGTATTCCGACAGGGGATGGCTATGGCTACACCTTC
>-|TRBJ1-4|TRBV7-9|-
CAGRDKKGKLFF
TGTGCCGGGCGCGATAAAAAGGGGAAACTGTTTTTT
>-|TRBJ2-7|TRBV10-3|-
CAISDPVGSRSSYEQYF
TGTGCCATCAGTGATCCGGTGGGGTCGCGAAGCTCCTACGAGCAGTACTTC
>once|TRBJ1-4|TRBV15|-
CATSRERGNEKLFF
TGTGCCACCAGCAGAGAACGGGGAAATGAAAAACTGTTTTTT
>-|TRBJ1-3|TRBV2|-
CASNPAEGNTIYF
TGTGCCAGCAACCCTGCAGAGGGAAACACCATATATTTT
>-|TRBJ1-2|TRBV18|-
CASSPGTRTGGYGYTF
TGTGCCAGCTCACCAGGGACGAGGACTGGTGGGTATGGCTACACCTTC